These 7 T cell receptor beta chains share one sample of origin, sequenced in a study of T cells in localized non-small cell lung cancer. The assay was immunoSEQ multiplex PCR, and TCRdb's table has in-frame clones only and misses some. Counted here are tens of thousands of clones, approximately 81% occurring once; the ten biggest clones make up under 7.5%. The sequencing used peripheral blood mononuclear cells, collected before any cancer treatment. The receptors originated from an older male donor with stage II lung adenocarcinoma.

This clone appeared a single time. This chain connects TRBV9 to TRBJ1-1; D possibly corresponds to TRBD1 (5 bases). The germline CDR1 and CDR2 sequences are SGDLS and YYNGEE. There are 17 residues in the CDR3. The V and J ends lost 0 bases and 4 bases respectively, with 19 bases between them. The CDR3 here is CASSVEGLSSRGTEAFF. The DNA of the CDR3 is TGTGCCAGCAGCGTAGAGGGACTTTCAAGTCGGGGCACTGAAGCTTTCTTT.

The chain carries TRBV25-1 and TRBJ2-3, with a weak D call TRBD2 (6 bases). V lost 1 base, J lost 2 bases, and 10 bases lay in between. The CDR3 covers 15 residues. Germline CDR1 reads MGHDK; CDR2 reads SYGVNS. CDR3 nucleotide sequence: TGTGCCAGCAGTGAATCCGGGGGAGCCACAGATACGCAGTATTTT. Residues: CASSESGGATDTQYF.

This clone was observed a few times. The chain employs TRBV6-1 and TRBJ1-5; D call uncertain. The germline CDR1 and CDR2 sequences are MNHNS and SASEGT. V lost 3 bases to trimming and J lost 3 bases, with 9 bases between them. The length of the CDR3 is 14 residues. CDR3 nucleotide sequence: TGTGCCAGCAGTGAGAGGACTTACAATCAGCCCCAGCATTTT. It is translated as CASSERTYNQPQHF.

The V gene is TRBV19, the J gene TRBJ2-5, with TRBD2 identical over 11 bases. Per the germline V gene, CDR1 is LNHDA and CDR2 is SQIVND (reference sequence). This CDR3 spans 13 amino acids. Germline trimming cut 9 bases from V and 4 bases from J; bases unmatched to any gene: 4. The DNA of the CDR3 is TGTGCCAGCTCTAGCGGGAGGAGAGAGACCCAGTACTTC. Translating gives CASSSGRRETQYF.

The CDR3 bases are TGTGCCAGCAGCTCACAGGGGCCATCTAGTGAGCAGTTCTTC. Translation: CASSSQGPSSEQFF. The chain joins TRBV5-5 to TRBJ2-1; TRBD1 matches 7 bases. J was trimmed by 9 bases and V by 3 bases; bases with no gene match: 9. The CDR3 totals 14 residues. Germline lookup yields CDR1 SGHKS and CDR2 YYEKEE (reference sequence).

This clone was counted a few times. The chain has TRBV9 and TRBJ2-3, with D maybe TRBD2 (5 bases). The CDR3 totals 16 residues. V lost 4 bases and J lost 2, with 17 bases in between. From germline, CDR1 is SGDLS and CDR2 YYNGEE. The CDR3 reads CASSSSGGRLTDTQYF. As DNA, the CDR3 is TGTGCCAGCAGCTCGAGTGGAGGCAGACTCACAGATACGCAGTATTTT.

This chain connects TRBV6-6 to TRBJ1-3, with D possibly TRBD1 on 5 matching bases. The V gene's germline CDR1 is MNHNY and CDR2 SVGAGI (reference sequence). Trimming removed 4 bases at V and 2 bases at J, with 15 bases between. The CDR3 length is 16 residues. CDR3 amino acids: CASSFSERGAGNTIYF. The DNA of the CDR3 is TGTGCCAGCAGTTTCTCGGAAAGGGGAGCTGGAAACACCATATATTTT.